These 12 T cell receptor beta chains originate from one sample sequenced in a study of T cells after yellow fever vaccination. TCRdb processed the 5' RACE reads anew with MiXCR; each CDR3 protein has one entry. The sample contains almost 600,000 distinct CDR3 sequences, 13% of which appear only once. Source: PBMCs, taken on the day of the yellow fever booster vaccination. These receptors came from a man aged 25-45 years who received the YFV17D yellow fever vaccine.

The V call is TRBV5-1, the J call TRBJ2-1, with no clear D. V lost 4 bases and J lost 9, with 8 bases in between. The CDR3 length is 11 residues. Germline V gene lookup returns CDR1 SGHRS and CDR2 YFSETQ. In DNA form, the CDR3 reads TGCGCCAGCAGCATAGATGGTGAGCAGTTCTTC. Its protein product is CASSIDGEQFF.

CDR3: CASSLAAGVDEQYF. For the CDR3, the DNA is TGTGCCAGCAGTTTAGCAGCGGGAGTGGACGAGCAGTACTTC. This rearrangement joins TRBV27 to TRBJ2-7; 8 bases map to TRBD2. The V segment lost 2 bases and the J segment 5 bases; nucleotides outside the gene matches: 5. Germline lookup yields CDR1 MNHEY and CDR2 SMNVEV (reference sequence). The CDR3 has 14 residues.

In this sample, this clonotype turned up a few times. This chain uses TRBV4-3 with TRBJ2-7; 7 positions agree with TRBD2. After removal of 3 bases from V and 2 bases from J, the junction contained 4 bases not matched to a gene. Germline V gives CDR1 LGHNA, CDR2 YSLEER. CDR3 length equals 14 residues. The CDR3 DNA is TGCGCCAGCAGCCACATAGCGGGCACCTACGAGCAGTACTTC. Encoded protein: CASSHIAGTYEQYF.

The chain uses TRBV20-1 and TRBJ1-1; 8 bases are shared with TRBD1. The CDR3 consists of 14 residues. The germline CDR1 and CDR2 sequences are DFQATT and SNEGSKA (reference sequence). V was clipped by 4 bases and J by 0 bases; unmatched bases: 4. The DNA of the CDR3 is TGCAGTGCTACGCTGACAGGGGTGAACACTGAAGCTTTCTTT. It encodes CSATLTGVNTEAFF.

The rearrangement joins TRBV7-9 to TRBJ1-2; D unclear. The V and J ends lost 5 bases and 8 bases respectively, with 21 bases between them. This CDR3 contains 15 residues. The germline gives CDR1 SEHNR, CDR2 FQNEAQ (reference sequence). The DNA of the CDR3 is TGTGCCAGCAGCCAAGACGGTCCTGGCCTCGGGGGCTACACCTTC. It specifies CASSQDGPGLGGYTF.

This chain connects TRBV27 to TRBJ2-4; D may be TRBD1 or TRBD2 (5 bases each). Germline V CDR1 and CDR2: MNHEY, SMNVEV (reference sequence). With 5 bases removed from V and 3 bases from J, the gap between germline ends came to 17 bases. This CDR3 is built from 16 residues. The CDR3 reads CASSKTPGGGKNIQYF. CDR3 sequence (DNA): TGTGCCAGCAGTAAGACCCCGGGTGGGGGCAAAAACATTCAGTACTTC.

In its sample, this clonotype was seen many times. This chain uses TRBV6-5 with TRBJ2-1; D is ambiguous. V lost 0 bases, J lost 4 bases, and 4 bases lay in between. CDR1 and CDR2 (germline): MNHEY, SVGAGI. The CDR3 consists of 13 residues. Here the CDR3 reads CASSYSRYNEQFF. The CDR3 region has the DNA TGTGCCAGCAGTTACTCCAGATACAATGAGCAGTTCTTC.

A few counts support this clonotype. The chain combines TRBV2 with TRBJ2-7, with D tentatively TRBD1 (6 bases). Trimming stripped 5 bases from V and 0 bases from J, with 14 bases between. The CDR3 spans 15 residues. CDR1 is SNHLY and CDR2 is FYNNEI in the germline V gene. The CDR3 region is CASSHRDTSSYEQYF. The CDR3 region has the DNA TGTGCCAGCAGTCACCGGGACACCTCCTCCTACGAGCAGTACTTC.

This clonotype was seen more than once but under ten times. The J gene is TRBJ1-5, the V gene TRBV20-1, with D maybe TRBD1 (5 bases). Germline assignment: CDR1 DFQATT and CDR2 SNEGSKA (reference sequence). CDR3 length: 13 amino acids. Between the trimmed V and J ends, which lost 3 bases and 2 bases, there was a span of 8 bases. In nucleotides, the CDR3 is TGCAGTGCTAGCCAGGGCGGCAATCAGCCCCAGCATTTT. Translated, it gives CSASQGGNQPQHF.

The CDR3 DNA reads as TGTGCCAGCAGCTTGCCGGCTAGCGGTGGCACAGATACGCAGTATTTT. This gives the protein CASSLPASGGTDTQYF. The chain joins TRBV5-4 to TRBJ2-3; 7 bases agree with TRBD2. The CDR3 totals 16 residues. V dropped 1 base and J dropped 1; count of bases not matched to a gene: 6. Per the germline V gene, CDR1 is SGHNT and CDR2 is YYREEE (reference sequence).

The sample holds a few counts of this clonotype. This chain joins TRBV6-2 or TRBV6-3 and TRBJ2-7, with D maybe TRBD1 (6 bases). This CDR3 has 12 residues. Trimming pared 7 bases from V and 8 bases from J, leaving 15 bases between. CDR1 is MNHEY, CDR2 SVGEGT, per germline. CDR3 DNA sequence: TGTGCCAGCAAGGTACCCGGACAGCAGCAGTACTTC. This sequence encodes CASKVPGQQQYF.

This clonotype showed up just a few times. The rearrangement joins TRBV6-5 to TRBJ1-2; perhaps TRBD1 as D (6 bases). Germline assignment: CDR1 MNHEY and CDR2 SVGAGI. This CDR3 has 15 residues. The V end was cut by 2 bases, the J end by 4 bases, with 14 bases between. Written as DNA, the CDR3 is TGTGCCAGCAGTTACCGGACAGATATCATCTATGGCTACACCTTC. It is translated as CASSYRTDIIYGYTF.